This TCR beta chain was documented in a study of T cell responses to AZD1222 COVID-19 vaccine. To note about this clone: Its antigen remains unknown.

General study findings and limits: In a largely white British group with more females than males, clonal diversity was possibly underestimated.

The protocol was immunoSEQ multiplex PCR, while the TCRdb copy is restricted to in-frame clones and leaves out a portion. This table holds about 120,000 clones, more than 70% found once. Trimming shortened V by 0 bases and J by 6 bases, and 11 bases separated the two germline ends. CDR3 length equals 14 residues. Germline CDR1 is MGHRA and CDR2 is YSYEKL. This receptor was obtained from an adult who received the AZD1222 COVID-19 vaccine. V and J are TRBV4-1 and TRBJ1-2, with D possibly being TRBD1 (6 bases). Sequenced material: peripheral blood, taken 28 days after the second AZD1222 dose. CDR3 sequence (DNA): TGCGCCAGCAGCCAAGAGGGTACAGGGCATGGCTACACCTTC. Its protein is CASSQEGTGHGYTF.